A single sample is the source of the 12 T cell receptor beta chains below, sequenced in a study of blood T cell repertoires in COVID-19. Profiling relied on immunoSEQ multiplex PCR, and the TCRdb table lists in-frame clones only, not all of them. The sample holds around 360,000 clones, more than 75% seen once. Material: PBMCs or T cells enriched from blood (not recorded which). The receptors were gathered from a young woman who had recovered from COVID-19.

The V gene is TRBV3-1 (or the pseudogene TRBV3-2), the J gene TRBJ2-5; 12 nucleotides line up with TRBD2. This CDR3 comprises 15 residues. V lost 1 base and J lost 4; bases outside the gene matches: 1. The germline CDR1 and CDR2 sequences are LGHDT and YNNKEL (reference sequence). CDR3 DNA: TGTGCCAGCAGCCAAGCGGGACTAGCGGGAGAGACCCAGTACTTC. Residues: CASSQAGLAGETQYF.

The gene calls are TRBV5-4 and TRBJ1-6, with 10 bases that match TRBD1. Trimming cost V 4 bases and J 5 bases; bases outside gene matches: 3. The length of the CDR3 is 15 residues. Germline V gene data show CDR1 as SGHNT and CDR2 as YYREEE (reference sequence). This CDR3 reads CASSLGQGNNSPLHF. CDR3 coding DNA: TGTGCCAGCAGCCTGGGACAGGGGAATAATTCACCCCTCCACTTT.

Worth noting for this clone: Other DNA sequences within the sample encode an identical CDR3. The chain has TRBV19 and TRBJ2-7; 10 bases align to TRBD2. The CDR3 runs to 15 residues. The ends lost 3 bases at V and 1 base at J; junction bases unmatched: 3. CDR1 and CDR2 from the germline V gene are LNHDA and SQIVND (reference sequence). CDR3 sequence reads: CASSIALAGSYEQYF. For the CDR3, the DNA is TGTGCCAGTAGTATTGCACTAGCGGGATCCTACGAGCAGTACTTC.

CDR3 in amino acids: CASSLSDSQETQYF. For the CDR3, the DNA is TGTGCCAGTAGTCTCTCCGACAGCCAAGAGACCCAGTACTTC. The chain uses TRBV19 and TRBJ2-5; the D gene is possibly TRBD1 (5 bases). The ends were cut back, 5 bases at V and 1 base at J, with 11 bases in the middle. The germline V gene encodes CDR1 LNHDA and CDR2 SQIVND (reference sequence). The CDR3 is 14 amino acids.

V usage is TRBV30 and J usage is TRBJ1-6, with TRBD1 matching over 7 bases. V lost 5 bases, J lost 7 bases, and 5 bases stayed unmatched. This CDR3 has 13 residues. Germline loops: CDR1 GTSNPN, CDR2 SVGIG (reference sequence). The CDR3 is CAWGTVGNSPLHF. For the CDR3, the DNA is TGTGCCTGGGGGACAGTGGGGAATTCACCCCTCCACTTT.

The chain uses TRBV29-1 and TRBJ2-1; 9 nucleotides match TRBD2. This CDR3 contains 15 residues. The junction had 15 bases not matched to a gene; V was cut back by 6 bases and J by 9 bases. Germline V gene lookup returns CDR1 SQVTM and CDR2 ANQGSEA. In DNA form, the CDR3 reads TGCAGCGTGACCGACTATAGCGGGAGATATGGTGAGCAGTTCTTC. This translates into CSVTDYSGRYGEQFF.

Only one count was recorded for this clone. The CDR3 is CASSLEQGFGAFF. The DNA for the CDR3 is TGTGCCAGCAGCTTAGAACAGGGGTTCGGGGCTTTCTTT. The chain employs TRBV7-9 and TRBJ1-1; 7 positions match TRBD1. Trimming took 1 base from V and 11 from J; bases not matched to a gene: 7. Germline V gene lookup returns CDR1 SEHNR and CDR2 FQNEAQ (reference sequence). This CDR3 has 13 residues.

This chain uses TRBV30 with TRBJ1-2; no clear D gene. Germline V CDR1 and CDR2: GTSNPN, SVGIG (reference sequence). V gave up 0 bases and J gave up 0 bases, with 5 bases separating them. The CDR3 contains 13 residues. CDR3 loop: CAWSVTTNYGYTF. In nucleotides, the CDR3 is TGTGCCTGGAGTGTCACAACTAACTATGGCTACACCTTC.

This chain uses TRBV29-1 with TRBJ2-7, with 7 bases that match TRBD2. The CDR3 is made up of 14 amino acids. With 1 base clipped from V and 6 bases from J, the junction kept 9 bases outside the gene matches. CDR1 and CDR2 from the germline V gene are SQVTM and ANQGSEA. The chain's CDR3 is CSVEGVGGRVEQYF. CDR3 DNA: TGCAGCGTTGAAGGCGTGGGAGGGAGAGTCGAGCAGTACTTC.

Here the CDR3 DNA reads TGTGCCAGCAGCGCCACGGGACTGTACTATGGCTACACCTTC. Encoded protein: CASSATGLYYGYTF. The chain uses TRBV9 and TRBJ1-2; tentative D call: TRBD1 (5 bases). The CDR3 consists of 14 residues. The V end lost 3 bases, the J end lost 3 bases, and 12 bases lay between the germline ends. CDR1 and CDR2 from the germline V gene are SGDLS and YYNGEE.

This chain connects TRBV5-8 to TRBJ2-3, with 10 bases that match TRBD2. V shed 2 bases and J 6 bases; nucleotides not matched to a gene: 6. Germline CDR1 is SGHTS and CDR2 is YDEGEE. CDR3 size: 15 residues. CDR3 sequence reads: CASSFEREGQDTQYF. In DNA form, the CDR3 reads TGTGCCAGCAGCTTCGAGCGGGAGGGCCAGGATACGCAGTATTTT.

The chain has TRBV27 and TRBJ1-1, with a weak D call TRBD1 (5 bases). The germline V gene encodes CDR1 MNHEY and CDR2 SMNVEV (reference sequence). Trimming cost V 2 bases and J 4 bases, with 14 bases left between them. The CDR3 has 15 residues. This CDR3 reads CASSLVRGDLTEAFF. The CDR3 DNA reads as TGTGCCAGCAGTTTAGTGCGGGGGGACCTCACTGAAGCTTTCTTT.